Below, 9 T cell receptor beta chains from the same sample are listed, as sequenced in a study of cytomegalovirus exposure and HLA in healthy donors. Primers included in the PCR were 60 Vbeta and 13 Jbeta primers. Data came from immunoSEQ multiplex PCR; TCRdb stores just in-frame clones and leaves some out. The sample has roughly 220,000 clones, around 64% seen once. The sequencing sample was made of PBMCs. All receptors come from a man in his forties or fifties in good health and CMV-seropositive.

This CDR3 reads CASSKTGGKDEQFF. CDR3 sequence (DNA): TGTGCCAGCAGTAAGACAGGGGGGAAAGATGAGCAGTTCTTC. V is TRBV6-1 and J is TRBJ2-1; 9 nucleotides line up with TRBD1. Trimming cost V 5 bases and J 8 bases; bases outside gene matches: 7. Looked up from germline, CDR1 is MNHNS and CDR2 is SASEGT. This CDR3 contains 14 residues.

CDR3 sequence reads: CASSGADPKVTEAFF. The CDR3 DNA follows: TGTGCCAGCAGTGGGGCGGACCCGAAAGTAACTGAAGCTTTCTTT. V is TRBV6-5 and J is TRBJ1-1; D is possibly TRBD1 (5 bases). Germline V gives CDR1 MNHEY, CDR2 SVGAGI. The CDR3 consists of 15 residues. V lost 5 bases and J 5 bases, leaving 18 bases between the germline ends.

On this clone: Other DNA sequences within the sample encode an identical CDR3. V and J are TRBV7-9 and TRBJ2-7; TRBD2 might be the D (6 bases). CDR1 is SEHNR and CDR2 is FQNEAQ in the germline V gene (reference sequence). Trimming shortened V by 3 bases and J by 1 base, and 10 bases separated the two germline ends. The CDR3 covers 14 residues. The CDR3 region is CASSFGGASYEQYF. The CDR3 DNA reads TGTGCCAGCAGCTTTGGCGGGGCATCCTACGAGCAGTACTTC.

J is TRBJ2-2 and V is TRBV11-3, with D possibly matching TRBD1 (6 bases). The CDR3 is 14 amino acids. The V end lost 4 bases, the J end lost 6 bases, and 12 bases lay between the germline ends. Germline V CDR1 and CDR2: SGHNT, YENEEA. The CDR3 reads CASSSRTVPGELFF. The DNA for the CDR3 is TGTGCCAGCAGCTCGCGGACAGTCCCCGGGGAGCTGTTTTTT.

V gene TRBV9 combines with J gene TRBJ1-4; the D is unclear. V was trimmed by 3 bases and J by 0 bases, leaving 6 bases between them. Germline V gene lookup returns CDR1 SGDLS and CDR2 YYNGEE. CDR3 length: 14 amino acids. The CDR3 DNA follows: TGTGCCAGCAGCGGGAGCCCAACTAATGAAAAACTGTTTTTT. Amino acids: CASSGSPTNEKLFF.

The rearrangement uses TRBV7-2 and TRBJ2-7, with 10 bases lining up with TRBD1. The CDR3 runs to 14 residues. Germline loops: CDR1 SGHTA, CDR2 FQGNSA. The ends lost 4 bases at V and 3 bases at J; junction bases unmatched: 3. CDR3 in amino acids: CASSWTGGVYEQYF. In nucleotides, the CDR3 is TGTGCCAGCAGCTGGACAGGGGGTGTCTACGAGCAGTACTTC. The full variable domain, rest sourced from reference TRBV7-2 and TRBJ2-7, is GAGVSQSPSNKVTEKGKDVELRCDPISGHTALYWYRQSLGQGLEFLIYFQGNSAPDKSGLPSDRFSAERTGGSVSTLTIQRTQQEDSAVYLCASSWTGGVYEQYFGPGTRLTVT.

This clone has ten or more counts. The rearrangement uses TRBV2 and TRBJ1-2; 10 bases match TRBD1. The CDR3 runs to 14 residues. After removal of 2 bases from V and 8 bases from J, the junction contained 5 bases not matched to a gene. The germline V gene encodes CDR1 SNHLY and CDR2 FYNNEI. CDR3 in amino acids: CASSESPGQGGYTF. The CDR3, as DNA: TGTGCCAGCAGTGAATCACCGGGACAGGGGGGCTACACCTTC.

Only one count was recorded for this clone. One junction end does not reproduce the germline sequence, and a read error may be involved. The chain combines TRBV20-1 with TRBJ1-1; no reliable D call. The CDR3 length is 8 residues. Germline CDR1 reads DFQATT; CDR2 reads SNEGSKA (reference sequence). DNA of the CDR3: TGCAGTGCTCTTGAGGTACCATTT. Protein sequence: CSALEVPF.

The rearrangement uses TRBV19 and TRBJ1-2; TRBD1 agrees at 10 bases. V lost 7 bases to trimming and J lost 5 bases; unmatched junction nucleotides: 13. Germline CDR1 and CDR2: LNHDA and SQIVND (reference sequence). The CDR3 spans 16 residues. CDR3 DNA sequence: TGTGCCAGTAAAATGGGGGACAGGGGTTTTTGGTATGGCTACACCTTC. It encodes CASKMGDRGFWYGYTF.